What follows are 6 T cell receptor beta chains derived from one specimen sequenced in a study of PD-1 blockade in classical Hodgkin lymphoma. TCRdb's copy holds only in-frame clones and misses some; the assay was immunoSEQ multiplex PCR. The sample yields approximately 93,000 clones, roughly 78% seen once. Noted time point: cycle 4 day 1 (C4D1), after six to seven weeks of nivolumab. Patients all relapsed after autologous stem cell transplantation, and there was variation in brentuximab vedotin exposure. Sequenced here: peripheral blood mononuclear cells (PBMCs), sampled before the fourth cycle of nivolumab. All receptors derive from a human donor with classical Hodgkin lymphoma.

V usage is TRBV9 and J usage is TRBJ2-1; 7 bases align to TRBD2. CDR1 and CDR2 from the germline V gene are SGDLS and YYNGEE. The V gene end was trimmed by 0 bases and the J gene end by 2 bases; junction bases not matched to a gene: 8. This CDR3 is 17 amino acids long. The CDR3 is CASSVGEAGHAYNEQFF. The CDR3 nucleotides read TGTGCCAGCAGCGTAGGGGAAGCGGGGCACGCCTACAATGAGCAGTTCTTC.

This clone was observed once. The rearrangement joins TRBV11-1 to TRBJ1-1; perhaps TRBD1 as D (6 bases). This CDR3 has 15 residues. The germline V gene has CDR1 SGHAT and CDR2 FQDESV (reference sequence). V was shortened by 0 bases and J by 4 bases, with 12 bases between the two germline ends. The CDR3 reads CASSLALGAGTEAFF. As DNA, the CDR3 is TGTGCCAGCAGCTTAGCTCTGGGGGCAGGCACTGAAGCTTTCTTT.

This clone was picked up a small number of times. The rearrangement joins TRBV4-1 to TRBJ1-1, with D uncertain. CDR1 and CDR2 from the germline V gene are MGHRA and YSYEKL. There are 13 residues in the CDR3. V shed 6 bases and J shed 0 bases, with 8 bases lying between them. The CDR3: CASRRVVNTEAFF. The CDR3 nucleotides read TGCGCCAGCAGAAGGGTTGTGAACACTGAAGCTTTCTTT.

This CDR3 reads CASSWGRTGGGQYF. Here the CDR3 DNA reads TGTGCCAGCAGCTGGGGACGGACAGGAGGGGGCCAGTACTTC. This rearrangement joins TRBV7-2 to TRBJ2-5; tentative D call: TRBD1 (7 bases). In germline, CDR1 is SGHTA, CDR2 FQGNSA. The length of the CDR3 is 14 residues. V lost 4 bases and J lost 10, with 19 bases in between.

The CDR3 DNA reads TGTGCCAGCTCACCACCGGACGGCTACGAGCAGTACTTC. Its protein product is CASSPPDGYEQYF. This rearrangement joins TRBV18 to TRBJ2-7; D remains unclear. The germline V gene has CDR1 KGHSH and CDR2 LQKENI. Trimming stripped 0 bases from V and 3 bases from J, with 6 bases between. This CDR3 has 13 amino acids. Based on the CDR3 plus reference TRBV18 and TRBJ2-7, the full variable domain is NAGVMQNPRHLVRRRGQEARLRCSPMKGHSHVYWYRQLPEEGLKFMVYLQKENIIDESGMPKERFSAEFPKEGPSILRIQQVVRGDSAAYFCASSPPDGYEQYFGPGTRLTVT.

The J gene is TRBJ2-7, the V gene TRBV7-3; no clear D. Germline V gene sequence: CDR1 SGHTA, CDR2 FQGTGA. This CDR3 contains 13 residues. The V end lost 5 bases, the J end lost 8 bases, and 16 bases lay between the germline ends. CDR3 bases: TGTGCCAGCAGCCGAGGTCCCACACGGAAGCAGTACTTC. Its protein is CASSRGPTRKQYF.